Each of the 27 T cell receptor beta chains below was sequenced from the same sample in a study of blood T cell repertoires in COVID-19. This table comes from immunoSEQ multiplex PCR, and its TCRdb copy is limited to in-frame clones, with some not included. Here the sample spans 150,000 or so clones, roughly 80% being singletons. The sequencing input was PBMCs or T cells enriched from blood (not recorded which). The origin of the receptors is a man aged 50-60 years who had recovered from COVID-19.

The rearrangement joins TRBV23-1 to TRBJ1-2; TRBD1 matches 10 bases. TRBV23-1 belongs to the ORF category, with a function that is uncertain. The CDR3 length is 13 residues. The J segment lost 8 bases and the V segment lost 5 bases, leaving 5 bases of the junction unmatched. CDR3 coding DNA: TGCGCCAGCAGTGACAGGGGGCGCGGGGGCTACACCTTC. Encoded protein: CASSDRGRGGYTF.

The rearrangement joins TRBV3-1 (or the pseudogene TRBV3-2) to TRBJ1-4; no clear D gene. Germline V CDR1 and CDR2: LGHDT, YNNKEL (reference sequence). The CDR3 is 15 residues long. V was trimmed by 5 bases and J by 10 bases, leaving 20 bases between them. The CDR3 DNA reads TGTGCCAGCAGCGGCGTGAACAGTGCCGTAGGAAAACTGTTTTTT. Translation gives CASSGVNSAVGKLFF.

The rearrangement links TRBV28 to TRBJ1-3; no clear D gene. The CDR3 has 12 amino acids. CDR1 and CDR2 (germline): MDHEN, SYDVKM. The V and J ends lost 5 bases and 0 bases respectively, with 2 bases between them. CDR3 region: CASSLSGNTIYF. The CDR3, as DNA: TGTGCCAGCAGTCTCTCTGGAAACACCATATATTTT.

CDR3 nucleotides: TGTGCCAGCTCACCTGATGAGGCTAGCGGTAACATTCAGTACTTC. Protein: CASSPDEASGNIQYF. The rearrangement joins TRBV18 to TRBJ2-4, with 7 bases that match TRBD2. V lost 3 bases to trimming and J lost 7 bases; unmatched junction nucleotides: 9. In germline, CDR1 is KGHSH, CDR2 LQKENI. This CDR3 contains 15 residues.

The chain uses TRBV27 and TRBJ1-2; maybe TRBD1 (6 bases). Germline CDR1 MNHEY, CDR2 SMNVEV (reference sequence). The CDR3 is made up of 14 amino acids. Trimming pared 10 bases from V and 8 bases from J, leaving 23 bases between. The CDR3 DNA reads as TGTGCCACAAGAACAGGGATCCGCTTAGAGGGCTACACCTTC. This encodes CATRTGIRLEGYTF.

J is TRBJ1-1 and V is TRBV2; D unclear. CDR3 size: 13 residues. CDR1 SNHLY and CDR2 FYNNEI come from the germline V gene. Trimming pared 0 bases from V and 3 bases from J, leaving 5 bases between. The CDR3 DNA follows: TGTGCCAGCAGTGAAGCGGGCTACACTGAAGCTTTCTTT. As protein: CASSEAGYTEAFF.

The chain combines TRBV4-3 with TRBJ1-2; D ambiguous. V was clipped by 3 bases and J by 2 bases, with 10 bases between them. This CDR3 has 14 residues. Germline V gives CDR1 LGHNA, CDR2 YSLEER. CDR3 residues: CASSQRGRNYGYTF. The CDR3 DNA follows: TGCGCCAGCAGCCAGCGGGGAAGGAACTATGGCTACACCTTC.

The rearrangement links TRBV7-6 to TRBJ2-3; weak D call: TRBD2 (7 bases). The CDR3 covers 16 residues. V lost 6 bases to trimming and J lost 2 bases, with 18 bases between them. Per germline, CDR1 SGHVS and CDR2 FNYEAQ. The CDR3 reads CASRQGWGGDTDTQYF. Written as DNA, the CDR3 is TGTGCCAGCAGGCAGGGGTGGGGAGGGGACACAGATACGCAGTATTTT.

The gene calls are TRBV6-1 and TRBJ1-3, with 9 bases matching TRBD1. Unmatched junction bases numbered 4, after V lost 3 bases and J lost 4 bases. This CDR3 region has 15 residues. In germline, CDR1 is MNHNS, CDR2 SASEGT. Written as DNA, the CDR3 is TGTGCCAGCAGTGAGATCGACAGGGGGGGAAACACCATATATTTT. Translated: CASSEIDRGGNTIYF.

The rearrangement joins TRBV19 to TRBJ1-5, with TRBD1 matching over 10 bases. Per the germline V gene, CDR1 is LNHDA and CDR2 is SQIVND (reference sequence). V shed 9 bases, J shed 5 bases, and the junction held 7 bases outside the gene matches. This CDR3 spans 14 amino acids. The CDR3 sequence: CARMTDRGDQPQHF. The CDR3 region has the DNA TGTGCCAGGATGACGGACAGGGGGGATCAGCCCCAGCATTTT.

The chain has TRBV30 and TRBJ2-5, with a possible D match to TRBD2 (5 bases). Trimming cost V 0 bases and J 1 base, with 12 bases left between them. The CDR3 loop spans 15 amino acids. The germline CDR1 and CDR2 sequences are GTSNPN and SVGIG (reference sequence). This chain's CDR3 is CAWSVHGVGQETQYF. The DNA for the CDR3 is TGTGCCTGGAGTGTACACGGGGTGGGCCAAGAGACCCAGTACTTC.

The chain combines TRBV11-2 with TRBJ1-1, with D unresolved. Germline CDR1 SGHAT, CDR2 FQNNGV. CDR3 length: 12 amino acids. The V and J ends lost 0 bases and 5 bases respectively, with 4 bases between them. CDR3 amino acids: CASSLDLTEAFF. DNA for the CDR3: TGTGCCAGCAGCTTAGATCTAACTGAAGCTTTCTTT.

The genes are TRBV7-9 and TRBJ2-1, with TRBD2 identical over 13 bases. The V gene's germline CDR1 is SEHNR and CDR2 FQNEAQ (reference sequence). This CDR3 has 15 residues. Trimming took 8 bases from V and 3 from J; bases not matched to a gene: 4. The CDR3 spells CASPGTSGDYNEQFF. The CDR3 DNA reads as TGTGCCAGCCCCGGGACTAGCGGGGACTACAATGAGCAGTTCTTC.

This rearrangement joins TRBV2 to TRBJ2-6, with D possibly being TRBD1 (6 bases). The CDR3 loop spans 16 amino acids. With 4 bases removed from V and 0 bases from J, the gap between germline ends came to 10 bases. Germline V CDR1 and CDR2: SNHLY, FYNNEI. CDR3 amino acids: CASSVDRNSGANVLTF. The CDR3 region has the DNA TGTGCCAGCAGTGTCGACAGGAACTCTGGGGCCAACGTCCTGACTTTC. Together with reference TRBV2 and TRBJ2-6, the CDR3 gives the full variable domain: EPEVTQTPSHQVTQMGQEVILRCVPISNHLYFYWYRQILGQKVEFLVSFYNNEISEKSEIFDDQFSVERPDGSNFTLKIRSTKLEDSAMYFCASSVDRNSGANVLTFGAGSRLTVL.

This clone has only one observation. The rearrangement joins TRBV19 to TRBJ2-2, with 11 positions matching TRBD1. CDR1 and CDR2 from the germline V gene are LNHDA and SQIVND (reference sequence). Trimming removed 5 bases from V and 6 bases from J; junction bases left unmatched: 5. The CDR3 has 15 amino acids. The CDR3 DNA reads TGTGCCAGTAGTGTGGGACAGGGGGTCGCCGGGGAGCTGTTTTTT. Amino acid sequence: CASSVGQGVAGELFF.

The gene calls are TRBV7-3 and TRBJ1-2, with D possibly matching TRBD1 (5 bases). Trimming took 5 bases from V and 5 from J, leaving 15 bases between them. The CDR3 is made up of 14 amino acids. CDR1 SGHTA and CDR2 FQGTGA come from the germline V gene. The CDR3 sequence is CASSRGPQGYGYTF. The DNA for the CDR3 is TGTGCCAGCAGCCGAGGCCCTCAGGGTTATGGCTACACCTTC. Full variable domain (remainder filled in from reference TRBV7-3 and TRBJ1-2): GAGVSQTPSNKVTEKGKYVELRCDPISGHTALYWYRQSLGQGPEFLIYFQGTGAADDSGLPNDRFFAVRPEGSVSTLKIQRTERGDSAVYLCASSRGPQGYGYTFGSGTRLTVV.

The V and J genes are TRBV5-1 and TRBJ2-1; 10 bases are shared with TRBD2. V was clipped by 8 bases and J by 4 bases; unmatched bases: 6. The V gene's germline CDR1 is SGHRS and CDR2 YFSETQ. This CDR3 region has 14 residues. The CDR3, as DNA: TGCGCCAGTTCTAGCGGGGGATCTTACAATGAGCAGTTCTTC. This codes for CASSSGGSYNEQFF. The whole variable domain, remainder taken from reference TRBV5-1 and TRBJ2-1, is KAGVTQTPRYLIKTRGQQVTLSCSPISGHRSVSWYQQTPGQGLQFLFEYFSETQRNKGNFPGRFSGRQFSNSRSEMNVSTLELGDSALYLCASSSGGSYNEQFFGPGTRLTVL.

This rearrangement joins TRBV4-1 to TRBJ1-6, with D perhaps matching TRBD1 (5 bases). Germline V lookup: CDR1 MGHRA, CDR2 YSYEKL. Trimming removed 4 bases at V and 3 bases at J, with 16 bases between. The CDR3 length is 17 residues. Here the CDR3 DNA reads TGCGCCAGCAGCCCCGAGGACACGGCGTACTATAATTCACCCCTCCACTTT. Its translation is CASSPEDTAYYNSPLHF.

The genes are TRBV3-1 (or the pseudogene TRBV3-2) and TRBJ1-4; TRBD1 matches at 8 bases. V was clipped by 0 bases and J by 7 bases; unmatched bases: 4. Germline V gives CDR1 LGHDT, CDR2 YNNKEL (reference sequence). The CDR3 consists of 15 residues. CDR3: CASSQDHRGGEKLFF. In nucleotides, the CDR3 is TGTGCCAGCAGCCAAGATCACAGGGGGGGTGAAAAACTGTTTTTT.

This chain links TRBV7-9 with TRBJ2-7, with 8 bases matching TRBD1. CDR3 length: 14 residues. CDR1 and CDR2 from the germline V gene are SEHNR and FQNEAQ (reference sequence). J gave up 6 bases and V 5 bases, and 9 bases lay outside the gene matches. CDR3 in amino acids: CASSLTDRAGEQYF. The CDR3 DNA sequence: TGTGCCAGCAGCCTTACGGACAGGGCTGGCGAGCAGTACTTC.

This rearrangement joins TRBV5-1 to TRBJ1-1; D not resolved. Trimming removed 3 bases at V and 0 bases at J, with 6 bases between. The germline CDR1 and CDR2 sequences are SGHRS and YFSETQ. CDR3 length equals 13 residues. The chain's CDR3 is CASSSQMNTEAFF. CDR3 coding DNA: TGCGCCAGCAGCTCCCAAATGAACACTGAAGCTTTCTTT.

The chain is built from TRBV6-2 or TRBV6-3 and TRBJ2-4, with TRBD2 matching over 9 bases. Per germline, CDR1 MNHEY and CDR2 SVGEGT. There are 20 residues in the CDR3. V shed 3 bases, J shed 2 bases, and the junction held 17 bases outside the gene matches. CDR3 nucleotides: TGTGCCAGCAGTTATCGGGACGTCATAGGCGGGGGGGCCTCCAAAAACATTCAGTACTTC. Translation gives CASSYRDVIGGGASKNIQYF.

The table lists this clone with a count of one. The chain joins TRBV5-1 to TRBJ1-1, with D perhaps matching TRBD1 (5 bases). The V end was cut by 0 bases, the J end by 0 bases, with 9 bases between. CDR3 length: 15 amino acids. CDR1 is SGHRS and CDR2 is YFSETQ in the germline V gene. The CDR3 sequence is CASSLAGIMNTEAFF. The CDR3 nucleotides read TGCGCCAGCAGCTTGGCAGGGATCATGAACACTGAAGCTTTCTTT.

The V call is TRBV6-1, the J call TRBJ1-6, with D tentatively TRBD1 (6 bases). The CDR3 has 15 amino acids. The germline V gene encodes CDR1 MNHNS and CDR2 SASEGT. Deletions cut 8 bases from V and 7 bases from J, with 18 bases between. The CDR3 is CASLGGGFWNSPLHF. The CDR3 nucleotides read TGTGCCAGCCTTGGTGGGGGCTTTTGGAATTCACCCCTCCACTTT.

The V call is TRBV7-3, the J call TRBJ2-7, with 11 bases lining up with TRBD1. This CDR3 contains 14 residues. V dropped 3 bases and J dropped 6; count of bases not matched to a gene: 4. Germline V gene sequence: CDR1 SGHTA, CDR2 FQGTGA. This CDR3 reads CASSFFGTGGEQYF. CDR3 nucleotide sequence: TGTGCCAGCAGCTTTTTTGGGACAGGGGGCGAGCAGTACTTC.

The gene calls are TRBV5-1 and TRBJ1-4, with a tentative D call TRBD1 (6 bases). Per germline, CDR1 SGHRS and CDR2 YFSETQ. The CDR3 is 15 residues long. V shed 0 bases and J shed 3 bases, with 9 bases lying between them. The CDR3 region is CASSLEGVANEKLFF. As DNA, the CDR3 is TGCGCCAGCAGCTTGGAGGGGGTGGCTAATGAAAAACTGTTTTTT.

The CDR3 is CASSLDSGGEKLFF. The CDR3 DNA reads TGCGCCAGCAGCTTGGATTCAGGGGGTGAAAAACTGTTTTTT. V gene TRBV5-1 combines with J gene TRBJ1-4, with 7 bases lining up with TRBD1. The trim removed 0 bases at V and 7 bases at J, leaving 3 bases unmatched. The germline V gene has CDR1 SGHRS and CDR2 YFSETQ. This CDR3 comprises 14 residues.